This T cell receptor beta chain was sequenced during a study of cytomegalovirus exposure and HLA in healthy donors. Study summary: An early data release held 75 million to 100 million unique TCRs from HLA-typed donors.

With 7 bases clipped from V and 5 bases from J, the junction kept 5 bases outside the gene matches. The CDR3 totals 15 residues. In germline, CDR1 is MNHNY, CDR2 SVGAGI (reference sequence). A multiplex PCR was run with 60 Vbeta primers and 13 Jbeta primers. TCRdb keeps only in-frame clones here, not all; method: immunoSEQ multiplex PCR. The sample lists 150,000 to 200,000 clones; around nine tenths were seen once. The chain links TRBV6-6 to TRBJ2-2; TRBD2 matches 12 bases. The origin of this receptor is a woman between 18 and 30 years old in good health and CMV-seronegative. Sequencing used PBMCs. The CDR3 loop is CASNELAGGTGELFF. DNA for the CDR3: TGTGCCAGCAACGAACTAGCGGGAGGTACCGGGGAGCTGTTTTTT.